These 26 T cell receptor beta chains were sequenced from one sample in a study of circulating tumor DNA in untreated peripheral T-cell lymphoma. TCRdb's copy holds only in-frame clones and misses some; the assay was immunoSEQ multiplex PCR. The sample has some 7,300 clones, about 75% seen once. Material: tumor tissue. Receptors were obtained from a human donor with peripheral T-cell lymphoma.

This clone was counted between two and nine times. The chain employs TRBV6-8 and TRBJ1-2; the D is unclear. Germline V gene data show CDR1 as MNHGY and CDR2 as SAAAGT. This CDR3 contains 13 residues. The V end lost 10 bases, the J end lost 5 bases, and 17 bases lay between the germline ends. CDR3: CAISGDGKYGYTF. CDR3 coding DNA: TGTGCCATCAGCGGCGACGGGAAATATGGCTACACCTTC.

The J gene is TRBJ2-4, the V gene TRBV29-1, with 9 nucleotides matching TRBD1. Germline CDR1 reads SQVTM; CDR2 reads ANQGSEA. V was clipped by 8 bases and J by 1 base; unmatched bases: 3. There are 13 residues in the CDR3. CDR3: CSQDRGAKNIQYF. CDR3 DNA: TGCAGCCAGGACAGGGGTGCCAAAAACATTCAGTACTTC.

The genes are TRBV14 and TRBJ2-1, with D maybe TRBD2 (5 bases). CDR1 and CDR2 (germline): SGHDN, FVKESK. The CDR3 is 16 residues long. V dropped 2 bases and J dropped 7 bases, with 18 bases sitting between them. CDR3 region: CASSQLKASRRNEQFF. CDR3 DNA: TGTGCCAGCAGCCAATTAAAAGCTAGCCGGAGGAATGAGCAGTTCTTC.

Comments on this clone: Other nucleotide sequences from this sample produce the same CDR3. The V gene is TRBV6-8, the J gene TRBJ2-7; no clear D gene. Between the trimmed V and J ends, which lost 0 bases and 0 bases, there was a span of 6 bases. This CDR3 is built from 14 residues. In germline, CDR1 is MNHGY, CDR2 SAAAGT. The CDR3 is CASSYSRDSYEQYF. The CDR3 DNA reads as TGTGCCAGCAGTTACTCTAGGGACTCCTACGAGCAGTACTTC.

In its sample, this clone was seen once. The chain has TRBV19 and TRBJ2-2; TRBD1 matches at 12 bases. J gave up 4 bases and V 6 bases, and 3 bases lay outside the gene matches. Germline loops: CDR1 LNHDA, CDR2 SQIVND (reference sequence). This CDR3 has 15 residues. The CDR3 region is CASRRDRGPTGELFF. In DNA form, the CDR3 reads TGTGCCAGTAGGCGGGACAGGGGGCCCACCGGGGAGCTGTTTTTT.

The chain is built from TRBV11-3 and TRBJ2-3, with D possibly TRBD2 on 5 matching bases. This CDR3 contains 15 residues. Trimming shortened V by 2 bases and J by 0 bases, and 9 bases separated the two germline ends. Germline loops: CDR1 SGHNT, CDR2 YENEEA. The CDR3 reads CASSLYSGSTDTQYF. Written as DNA, the CDR3 is TGTGCCAGCAGCTTATACTCGGGGAGCACAGATACGCAGTATTTT.

The chain has TRBV28 and TRBJ2-1; 9 bases are shared with TRBD2. The V gene's germline CDR1 is MDHEN and CDR2 SYDVKM. V dropped 6 bases and J dropped 3; count of bases not matched to a gene: 3. There are 14 residues in the CDR3. DNA for the CDR3: TGTGCCAGCAGGGGACTAGCAAGCTACAATGAGCAGTTCTTC. This encodes CASRGLASYNEQFF. Together with reference TRBV28 and TRBJ2-1, the CDR3 gives the full variable domain: DVKVTQSSRYLVKRTGEKVFLECVQDMDHENMFWYRQDPGLGLRLIYFSYDVKMKEKGDIPEGYSVSREKKERFSLILESASTNQTSMYLCASRGLASYNEQFFGPGTRLTVL.

The V and J genes are TRBV28 and TRBJ1-4; the D is unclear. Trimming stripped 6 bases from V and 7 bases from J, with 12 bases between. Germline values: CDR1 MDHEN, CDR2 SYDVKM. The CDR3 spans 13 residues. Here the CDR3 reads CASRGATSEKLFF. CDR3 nucleotide sequence: TGTGCCAGCAGAGGTGCAACTTCTGAAAAACTGTTTTTT.

The genes are TRBV28 and TRBJ2-7, with D tentatively TRBD1 (5 bases). V was pared by 2 bases and J by 2 bases, with 13 bases between. The CDR3 spans 15 residues. Germline CDR1 is MDHEN and CDR2 is SYDVKM. CDR3 protein: CASSLVGQRPYEQYF. In nucleotides, the CDR3 is TGTGCCAGCAGTTTAGTGGGGCAGCGACCCTACGAGCAGTACTTC.

This clone was counted only a few times. The rearrangement uses TRBV11-3 and TRBJ2-1, with 8 nucleotides matching TRBD1. V was clipped by 3 bases and J by 2 bases; unmatched bases: 3. CDR3 length: 15 residues. Germline V lookup: CDR1 SGHNT, CDR2 YENEEA. CDR3 coding DNA: TGTGCCAGCAGCTTGGGGACAGGCCCCTACAATGAGCAGTTCTTC. Protein product: CASSLGTGPYNEQFF.

In DNA, the CDR3 is TGTGCCAGCAGTGAACTCACAGAAAAATACAATGAGCAGTTCTTC. It yields the protein CASSELTEKYNEQFF. The gene calls are TRBV6-4 and TRBJ2-1; D remains unclear. V shed 3 bases and J shed 4 bases, with 13 bases lying between them. This CDR3 has 15 residues. Looked up from germline, CDR1 is MRHNA and CDR2 is SNTAGT.

V usage is TRBV6-8 and J usage is TRBJ1-1; tentatively, D is TRBD1 (6 bases). Per the germline V gene, CDR1 is MNHGY and CDR2 is SAAAGT. The CDR3 has 16 residues. Trimming left V 5 bases short and J 2 bases short, with 18 bases between. The CDR3 here is CASSDRTFMGNTEAFF. CDR3 nucleotide sequence: TGTGCCAGCAGTGACAGGACCTTTATGGGTAACACTGAAGCTTTCTTT.

The chain combines TRBV5-1 with TRBJ1-2, with D possibly matching TRBD1 (6 bases). The CDR3 is 16 amino acids. CDR1 is SGHRS, CDR2 YFSETQ, per germline. V lost 4 bases, J lost 3 bases, and 19 bases lay in between. The DNA for the CDR3 is TGCGCCAGCAGCAGGGACATCGAGGGATCCTACTATGGCTACACCTTC. Residues: CASSRDIEGSYYGYTF.

This clone was picked up a small number of times. The chain recombines TRBV23-1 with TRBJ2-2; D is perhaps TRBD1 (5 bases). TRBV23-1 is placed among ORFs of uncertain function. This CDR3 region has 18 residues. V lost 0 bases to trimming and J lost 7 bases, with 21 bases between them. CDR3 in amino acids: CASSQSGPVQGIYGELFF. The CDR3 coding sequence is TGCGCCAGCAGTCAATCGGGTCCGGTGCAGGGAATATACGGGGAGCTGTTTTTT.

This clone was seen once. The chain links TRBV29-1 to TRBJ1-1; tentative D call: TRBD1 (5 bases). The CDR3 has 14 amino acids. CDR1 and CDR2 (germline): SQVTM, ANQGSEA. V was trimmed by 1 base and J by 4 bases, leaving 13 bases between them. CDR3 coding DNA: TGCAGCGTTGAAGTGGCGACAGCCGTCACTGAAGCTTTCTTT. Its protein is CSVEVATAVTEAFF.

This clone showed up just a few times. The chain combines TRBV27 with TRBJ2-7; 12 bases align to TRBD1. Germline assignment: CDR1 MNHEY and CDR2 SMNVEV (reference sequence). The junction had 11 bases not matched to a gene; V was cut back by 1 base and J by 4 bases. CDR3 length equals 18 residues. CDR3 nucleotides: TGTGCCAGCAGTTTATTGGGACAGGGGGCATTCAGAGTTTACGAGCAGTACTTC. It yields the protein CASSLLGQGAFRVYEQYF.

V gene TRBV6-8 combines with J gene TRBJ2-6, with 7 nucleotides matching TRBD1. Germline V CDR1 and CDR2: MNHGY, SAAAGT. The CDR3 sequence is 16 residues long. Unmatched junction bases numbered 4, after V lost 5 bases and J lost 0 bases. The DNA for the CDR3 is TGTGCCAGCAGTAGACAGGGCGTCTCTGGGGCCAACGTCCTGACTTTC. It codes for CASSRQGVSGANVLTF.

The rearrangement uses TRBV15 and TRBJ2-1; the match to TRBD2 covers 8 bases. The CDR3 is 16 amino acids. After removal of 0 bases from V and 10 bases from J, the junction contained 11 bases not matched to a gene. Germline CDR1 and CDR2: LNHNV and YYDKDF (reference sequence). As DNA, the CDR3 is TGTGCCACCAGCAGAGAAGGGGGGTTAGCGGGATTGGAGCAGTTCTTC. The encoded protein is CATSREGGLAGLEQFF.

The chain employs TRBV19 and TRBJ1-2, with D maybe TRBD1 (5 bases). Between the trimmed V and J ends, which lost 4 bases and 4 bases, there was a span of 19 bases. Germline CDR1 and CDR2: LNHDA and SQIVND (reference sequence). The CDR3 is made up of 16 amino acids. Written as DNA, the CDR3 is TGTGCCAGTAGTACCCATCGTGGAGGGGCCTCCTATGGCTACACCTTC. It codes for CASSTHRGGASYGYTF.

This clone counts as medium-sized. V usage is TRBV11-3 and J usage is TRBJ2-7; D could derive from TRBD1 or TRBD2 (6 bases each). Trimming pared 1 base from V and 0 bases from J, leaving 13 bases between. This CDR3 is 16 amino acids long. Germline values: CDR1 SGHNT, CDR2 YENEEA. The DNA for the CDR3 is TGTGCCAGCAGCTTAGGCGGGACACAAAACTCCTACGAGCAGTACTTC. It translates to CASSLGGTQNSYEQYF. The full variable domain, in which reference TRBV11-3 and TRBJ2-7 provide the parts outside the CDR3, is EAGVVQSPRYKIIEKKQPVAFWCNPISGHNTLYWYLQNLGQGPELLIRYENEEAVDDSQLPKDRFSAERLKGVDSTLKIQPAELGDSAVYLCASSLGGTQNSYEQYFGPGTRLTVT.

This rearrangement joins TRBV19 to TRBJ2-1; 8 bases are a match to TRBD2. V gave up 5 bases and J gave up 6 bases; unmatched junction bases: 6. This CDR3 has 14 amino acids. CDR1 and CDR2 (germline): LNHDA, SQIVND (reference sequence). In DNA form, the CDR3 reads TGTGCCAGTAGTCCCCGGGGGGGTGGCAATGAGCAGTTCTTC. Its translation: CASSPRGGGNEQFF.

This chain connects TRBV27 to TRBJ1-2; weak D call: TRBD1 (5 bases). V was clipped by 5 bases and J by 4 bases, with 17 bases between them. The CDR3 loop spans 15 amino acids. Germline CDR1 reads MNHEY; CDR2 reads SMNVEV (reference sequence). This chain's CDR3 is CASSALSGAVYGYTF. CDR3 bases: TGTGCCAGCAGTGCCTTATCTGGGGCTGTCTATGGCTACACCTTC.

CDR3 nucleotides: TGTGCCAGCGGGCCCCGACAGCGGGAGGCTCATTCCCACAAGGGGCAGTATTTT. This sequence encodes CASGPRQREAHSHKGQYF. The rearrangement joins TRBV14 to TRBJ2-3; 9 bases map to TRBD2. CDR1 is SGHDN and CDR2 is FVKESK in the germline V gene. Trimming removed 8 bases from V and 11 bases from J; junction bases left unmatched: 26. This CDR3 contains 18 residues.

This clone was detected a few times. The chain combines TRBV5-1 with TRBJ2-5, with unresolved D. This CDR3 is 14 amino acids long. Trimming left V 0 bases short and J 4 bases short, with 10 bases between. Per the germline V gene, CDR1 is SGHRS and CDR2 is YFSETQ. This CDR3 reads CASSLGDGTETQYF. The DNA for the CDR3 is TGCGCCAGCAGCTTGGGTGACGGAACAGAGACCCAGTACTTC.

The chain has TRBV6-8 and TRBJ1-2; D is possibly TRBD1 (6 bases). Germline V CDR1 and CDR2: MNHGY, SAAAGT. Trimming left V 6 bases short and J 7 bases short, with 12 bases between. The CDR3 is made up of 12 amino acids. For the CDR3, the DNA is TGTGCCAGCAGCTTCGACAGGTTTGGCTACACCTTC. Translated, it gives CASSFDRFGYTF.

This clone was picked up a small number of times. The J gene is TRBJ2-7, the V gene TRBV14; D not resolved. With 0 bases removed from V and 0 bases from J, the gap between germline ends came to 12 bases. Germline V gene data show CDR1 as SGHDN and CDR2 as FVKESK. This CDR3 spans 16 amino acids. CDR3 protein: CASSQDLGASSYEQYF. The CDR3 DNA follows: TGTGCCAGCAGCCAAGATCTCGGCGCGAGCTCCTACGAGCAGTACTTC.